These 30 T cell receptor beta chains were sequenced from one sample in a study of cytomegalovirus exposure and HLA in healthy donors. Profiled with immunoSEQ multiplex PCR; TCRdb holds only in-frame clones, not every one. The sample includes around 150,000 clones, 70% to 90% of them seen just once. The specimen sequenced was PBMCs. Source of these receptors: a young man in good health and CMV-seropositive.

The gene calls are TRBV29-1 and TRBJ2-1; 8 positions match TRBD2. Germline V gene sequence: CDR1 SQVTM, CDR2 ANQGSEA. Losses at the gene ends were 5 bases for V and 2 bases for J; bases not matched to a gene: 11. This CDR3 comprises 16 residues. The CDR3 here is CSVPKLRRGAYNEQFF. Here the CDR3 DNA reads TGCAGCGTTCCAAAACTTCGGCGGGGGGCCTACAATGAGCAGTTCTTC.

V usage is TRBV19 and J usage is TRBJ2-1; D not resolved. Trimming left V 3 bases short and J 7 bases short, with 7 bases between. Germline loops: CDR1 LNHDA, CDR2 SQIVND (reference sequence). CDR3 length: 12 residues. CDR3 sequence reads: CASSIPENEQFF. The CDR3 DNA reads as TGTGCCAGTAGTATCCCGGAGAATGAGCAGTTCTTC.

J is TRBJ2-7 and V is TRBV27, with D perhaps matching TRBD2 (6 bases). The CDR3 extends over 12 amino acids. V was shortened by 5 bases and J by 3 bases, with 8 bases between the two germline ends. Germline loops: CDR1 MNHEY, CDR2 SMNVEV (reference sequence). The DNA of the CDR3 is TGTGCCAGCAGTGGGACTTTCTACGAGCAGTACTTC. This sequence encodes CASSGTFYEQYF.

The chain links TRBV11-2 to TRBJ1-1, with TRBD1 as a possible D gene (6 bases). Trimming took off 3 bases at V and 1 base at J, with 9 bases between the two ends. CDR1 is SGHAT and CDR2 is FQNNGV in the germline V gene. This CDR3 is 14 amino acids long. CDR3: CASSLDSRNTEAFF. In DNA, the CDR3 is TGTGCCAGCAGCTTGGACAGTCGGAACACTGAAGCTTTCTTT.

DNA of the CDR3: TGCGCCAGCAGCCAAGATTGGCGTTTCAGGGGGAACGATTACACTGAAGCTTTCTTT. Amino acid sequence: CASSQDWRFRGNDYTEAFF. The V call is TRBV4-1, the J call TRBJ1-1; TRBD1 matches at 7 bases. The CDR3 sequence is 19 residues long. Germline assignment: CDR1 MGHRA and CDR2 YSYEKL. The trim removed 0 bases at V and 3 bases at J, leaving 16 bases unmatched.

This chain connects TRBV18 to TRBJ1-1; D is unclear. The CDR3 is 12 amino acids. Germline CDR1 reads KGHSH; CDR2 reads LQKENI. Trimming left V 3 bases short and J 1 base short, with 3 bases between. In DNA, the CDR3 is TGTGCCAGCTCACCCCAGAACACTGAAGCTTTCTTT. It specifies CASSPQNTEAFF.

The DNA for the CDR3 is TGTGCCAGCAGTTTAGGGGCAGGGGGCAACGGGGAGCTGTTTTTT. It codes for CASSLGAGGNGELFF. The chain has TRBV27 and TRBJ2-2; 8 positions agree with TRBD1. The CDR3 is made up of 15 amino acids. The germline CDR1 and CDR2 sequences are MNHEY and SMNVEV (reference sequence). J gave up 7 bases and V 2 bases, and 6 bases lay outside the gene matches.

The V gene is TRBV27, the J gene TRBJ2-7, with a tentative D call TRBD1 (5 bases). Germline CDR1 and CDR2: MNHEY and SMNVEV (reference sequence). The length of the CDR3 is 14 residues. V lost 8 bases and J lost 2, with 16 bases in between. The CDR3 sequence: CASQPQGGTYEQYF. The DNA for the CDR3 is TGTGCCAGCCAACCGCAGGGTGGAACCTACGAGCAGTACTTC.

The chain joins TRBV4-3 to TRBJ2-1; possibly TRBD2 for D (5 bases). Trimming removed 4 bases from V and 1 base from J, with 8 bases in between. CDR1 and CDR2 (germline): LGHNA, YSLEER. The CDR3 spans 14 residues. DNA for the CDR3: TGCGCCAGCAGCCCCCGGGGATCCTACAATGAGCAGTTCTTC. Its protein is CASSPRGSYNEQFF.

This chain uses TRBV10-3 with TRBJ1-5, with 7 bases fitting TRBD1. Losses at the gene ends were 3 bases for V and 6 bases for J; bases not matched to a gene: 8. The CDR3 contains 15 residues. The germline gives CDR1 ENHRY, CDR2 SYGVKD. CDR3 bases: TGTGCCATCAGTGATTCAGGGGGGCAGGGTCAGCCCCAGCATTTT. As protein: CAISDSGGQGQPQHF.

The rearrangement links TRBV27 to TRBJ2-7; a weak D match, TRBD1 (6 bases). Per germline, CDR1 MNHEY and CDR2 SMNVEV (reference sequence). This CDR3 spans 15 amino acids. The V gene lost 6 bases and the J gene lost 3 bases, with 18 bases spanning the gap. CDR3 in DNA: TGTGCCAGCAGATCCGAAAGGGGGTACGACTACGAGCAGTACTTC. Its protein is CASRSERGYDYEQYF.

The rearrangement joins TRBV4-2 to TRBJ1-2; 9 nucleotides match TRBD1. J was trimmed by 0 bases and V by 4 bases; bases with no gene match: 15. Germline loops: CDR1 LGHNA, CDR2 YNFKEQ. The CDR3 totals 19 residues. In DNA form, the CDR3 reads TGTGCCAGCAGCCCGGTCAGCCTGGGACAGGGACCCACTAACTATGGCTACACCTTC. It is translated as CASSPVSLGQGPTNYGYTF.

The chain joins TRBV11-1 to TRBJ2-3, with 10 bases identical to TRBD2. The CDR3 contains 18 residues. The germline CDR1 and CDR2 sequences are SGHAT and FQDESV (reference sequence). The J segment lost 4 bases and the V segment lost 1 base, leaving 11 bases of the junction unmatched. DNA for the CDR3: TGTGCCAGCAGCTTAGGTACAGCGGGGGGGCCTTTTGCAGATACGCAGTATTTT. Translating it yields CASSLGTAGGPFADTQYF.

CDR3 residues: CASSQVGGSETQYF. CDR3 in DNA: TGCGCCAGCAGCCAAGTGGGAGGGTCGGAGACCCAGTACTTC. The chain employs TRBV4-1 and TRBJ2-5; TRBD2 aligns across 7 bases. Germline V gene lookup returns CDR1 MGHRA and CDR2 YSYEKL. CDR3 length: 14 amino acids. The junction had 4 bases not matched to a gene; V was cut back by 1 base and J by 5 bases.

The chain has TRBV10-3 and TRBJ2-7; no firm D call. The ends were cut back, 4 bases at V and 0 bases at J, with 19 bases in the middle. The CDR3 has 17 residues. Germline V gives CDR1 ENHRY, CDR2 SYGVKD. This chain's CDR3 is CAISVSAGTTSSYEQYF. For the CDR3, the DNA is TGTGCCATCAGTGTTAGTGCAGGAACGACGAGCTCCTACGAGCAGTACTTC.

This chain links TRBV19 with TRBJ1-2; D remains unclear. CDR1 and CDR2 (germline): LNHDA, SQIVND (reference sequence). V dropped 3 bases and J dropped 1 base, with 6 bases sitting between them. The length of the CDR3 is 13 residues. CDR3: CASSISVNYGYTF. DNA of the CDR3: TGTGCCAGTAGTATCTCCGTTAACTATGGCTACACCTTC.

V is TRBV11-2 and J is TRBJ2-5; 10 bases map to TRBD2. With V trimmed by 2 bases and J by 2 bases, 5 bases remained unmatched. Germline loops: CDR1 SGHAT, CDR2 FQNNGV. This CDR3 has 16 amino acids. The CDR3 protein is CASSLFGLAEQETQYF. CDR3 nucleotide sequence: TGTGCCAGCAGCTTATTTGGACTAGCGGAACAAGAGACCCAGTACTTC.

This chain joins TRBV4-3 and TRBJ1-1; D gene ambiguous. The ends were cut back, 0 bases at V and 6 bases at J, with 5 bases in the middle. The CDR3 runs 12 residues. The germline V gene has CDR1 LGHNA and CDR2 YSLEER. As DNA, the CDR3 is TGCGCCAGCAGCCAAGACGGGGCTGAAGCTTTCTTT. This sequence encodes CASSQDGAEAFF.

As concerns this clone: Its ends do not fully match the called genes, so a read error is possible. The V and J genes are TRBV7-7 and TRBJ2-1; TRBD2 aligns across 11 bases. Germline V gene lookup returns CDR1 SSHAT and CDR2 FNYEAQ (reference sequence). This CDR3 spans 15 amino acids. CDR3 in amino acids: CASSQTSGAYNEQFF. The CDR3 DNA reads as TGTGCTAGCAGTCAGACTAGCGGGGCGTACAATGAGCAGTTCTTC.

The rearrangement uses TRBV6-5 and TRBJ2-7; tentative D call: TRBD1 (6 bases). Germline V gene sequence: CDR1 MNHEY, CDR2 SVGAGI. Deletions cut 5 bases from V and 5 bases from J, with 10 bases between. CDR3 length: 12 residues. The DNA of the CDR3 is TGTGCCAGCAGTCCAGGGGTGGACGAGCAGTACTTC. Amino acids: CASSPGVDEQYF.

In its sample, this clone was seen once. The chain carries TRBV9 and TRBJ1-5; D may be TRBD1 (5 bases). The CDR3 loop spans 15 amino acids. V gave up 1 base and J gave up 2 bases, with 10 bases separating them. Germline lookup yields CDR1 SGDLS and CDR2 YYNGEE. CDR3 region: CASSVSGAGNQPQHF. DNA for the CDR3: TGTGCCAGCAGCGTAAGCGGGGCGGGCAATCAGCCCCAGCATTTT.

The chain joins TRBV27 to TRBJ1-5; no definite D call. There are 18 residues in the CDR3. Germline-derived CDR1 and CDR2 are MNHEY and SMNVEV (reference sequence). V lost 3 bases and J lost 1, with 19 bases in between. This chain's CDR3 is CASSFIAPTSTSNQPQHF. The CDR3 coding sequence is TGTGCCAGCAGTTTTATAGCCCCCACTAGCACCAGCAATCAGCCCCAGCATTTT.

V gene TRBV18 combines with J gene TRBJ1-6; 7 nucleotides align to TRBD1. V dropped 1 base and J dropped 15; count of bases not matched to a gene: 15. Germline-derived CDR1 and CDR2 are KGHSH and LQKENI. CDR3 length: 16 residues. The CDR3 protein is CASSPREGAGKVILHF. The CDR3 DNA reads TGTGCCAGCTCACCACGAGAGGGGGCAGGAAAGGTTATCCTCCACTTT.

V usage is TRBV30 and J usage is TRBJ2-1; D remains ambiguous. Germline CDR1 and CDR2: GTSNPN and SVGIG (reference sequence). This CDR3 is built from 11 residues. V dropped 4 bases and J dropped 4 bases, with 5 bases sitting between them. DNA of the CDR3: TGTGCCTGGAACCAGTACAATGAGCAGTTCTTC. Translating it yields CAWNQYNEQFF.

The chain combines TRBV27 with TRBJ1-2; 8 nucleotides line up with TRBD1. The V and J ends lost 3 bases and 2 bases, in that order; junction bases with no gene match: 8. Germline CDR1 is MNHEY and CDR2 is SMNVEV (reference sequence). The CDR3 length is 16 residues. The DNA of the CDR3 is TGTGCCAGCAGTTTTATGGGACAGGCGAAGAACTATGGCTACACCTTC. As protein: CASSFMGQAKNYGYTF.

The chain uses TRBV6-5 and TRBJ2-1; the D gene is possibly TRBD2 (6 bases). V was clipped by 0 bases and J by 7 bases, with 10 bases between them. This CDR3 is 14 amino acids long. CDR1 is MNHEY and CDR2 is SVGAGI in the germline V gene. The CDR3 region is CASSYSSSGNEQFF. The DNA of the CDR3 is TGTGCCAGCAGTTACTCGAGTAGCGGTAATGAGCAGTTCTTC.

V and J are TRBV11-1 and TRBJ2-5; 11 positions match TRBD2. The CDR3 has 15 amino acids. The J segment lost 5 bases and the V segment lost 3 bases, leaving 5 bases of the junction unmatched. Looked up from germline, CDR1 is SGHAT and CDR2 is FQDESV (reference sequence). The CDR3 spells CASSFSGGAGETQYF. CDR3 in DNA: TGTGCCAGCAGCTTTAGCGGGGGGGCCGGGGAGACCCAGTACTTC. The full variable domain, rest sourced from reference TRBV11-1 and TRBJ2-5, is EAEVAQSPRYKITEKSQAVAFWCDPISGHATLYWYRQILGQGPELLVQFQDESVVDDSQLPKDRFSAERLKGVDSTLKIQPAELGDSAMYLCASSFSGGAGETQYFGPGTRLLVL.

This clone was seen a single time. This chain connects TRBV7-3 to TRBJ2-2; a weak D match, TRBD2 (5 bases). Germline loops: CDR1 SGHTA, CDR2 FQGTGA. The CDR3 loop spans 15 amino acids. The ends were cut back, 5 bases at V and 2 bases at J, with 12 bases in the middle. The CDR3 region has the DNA TGTGCCAGCAGCCCCCCAGGACTCAACACCGGGGAGCTGTTTTTT. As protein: CASSPPGLNTGELFF.

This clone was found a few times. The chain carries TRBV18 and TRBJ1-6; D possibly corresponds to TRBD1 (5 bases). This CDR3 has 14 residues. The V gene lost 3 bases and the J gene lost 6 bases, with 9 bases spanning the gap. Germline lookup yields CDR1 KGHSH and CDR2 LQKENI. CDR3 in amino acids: CASSPRRGNSPLHF. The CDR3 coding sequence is TGTGCCAGCTCACCTCGGAGGGGTAATTCACCCCTCCACTTT.

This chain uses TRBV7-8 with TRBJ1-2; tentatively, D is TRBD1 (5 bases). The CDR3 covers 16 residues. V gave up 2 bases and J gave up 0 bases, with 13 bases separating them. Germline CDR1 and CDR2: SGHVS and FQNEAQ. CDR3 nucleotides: TGTGCCAGCAGCTTAAAAGCAGGGCCTCCTAACTATGGCTACACCTTC. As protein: CASSLKAGPPNYGYTF.